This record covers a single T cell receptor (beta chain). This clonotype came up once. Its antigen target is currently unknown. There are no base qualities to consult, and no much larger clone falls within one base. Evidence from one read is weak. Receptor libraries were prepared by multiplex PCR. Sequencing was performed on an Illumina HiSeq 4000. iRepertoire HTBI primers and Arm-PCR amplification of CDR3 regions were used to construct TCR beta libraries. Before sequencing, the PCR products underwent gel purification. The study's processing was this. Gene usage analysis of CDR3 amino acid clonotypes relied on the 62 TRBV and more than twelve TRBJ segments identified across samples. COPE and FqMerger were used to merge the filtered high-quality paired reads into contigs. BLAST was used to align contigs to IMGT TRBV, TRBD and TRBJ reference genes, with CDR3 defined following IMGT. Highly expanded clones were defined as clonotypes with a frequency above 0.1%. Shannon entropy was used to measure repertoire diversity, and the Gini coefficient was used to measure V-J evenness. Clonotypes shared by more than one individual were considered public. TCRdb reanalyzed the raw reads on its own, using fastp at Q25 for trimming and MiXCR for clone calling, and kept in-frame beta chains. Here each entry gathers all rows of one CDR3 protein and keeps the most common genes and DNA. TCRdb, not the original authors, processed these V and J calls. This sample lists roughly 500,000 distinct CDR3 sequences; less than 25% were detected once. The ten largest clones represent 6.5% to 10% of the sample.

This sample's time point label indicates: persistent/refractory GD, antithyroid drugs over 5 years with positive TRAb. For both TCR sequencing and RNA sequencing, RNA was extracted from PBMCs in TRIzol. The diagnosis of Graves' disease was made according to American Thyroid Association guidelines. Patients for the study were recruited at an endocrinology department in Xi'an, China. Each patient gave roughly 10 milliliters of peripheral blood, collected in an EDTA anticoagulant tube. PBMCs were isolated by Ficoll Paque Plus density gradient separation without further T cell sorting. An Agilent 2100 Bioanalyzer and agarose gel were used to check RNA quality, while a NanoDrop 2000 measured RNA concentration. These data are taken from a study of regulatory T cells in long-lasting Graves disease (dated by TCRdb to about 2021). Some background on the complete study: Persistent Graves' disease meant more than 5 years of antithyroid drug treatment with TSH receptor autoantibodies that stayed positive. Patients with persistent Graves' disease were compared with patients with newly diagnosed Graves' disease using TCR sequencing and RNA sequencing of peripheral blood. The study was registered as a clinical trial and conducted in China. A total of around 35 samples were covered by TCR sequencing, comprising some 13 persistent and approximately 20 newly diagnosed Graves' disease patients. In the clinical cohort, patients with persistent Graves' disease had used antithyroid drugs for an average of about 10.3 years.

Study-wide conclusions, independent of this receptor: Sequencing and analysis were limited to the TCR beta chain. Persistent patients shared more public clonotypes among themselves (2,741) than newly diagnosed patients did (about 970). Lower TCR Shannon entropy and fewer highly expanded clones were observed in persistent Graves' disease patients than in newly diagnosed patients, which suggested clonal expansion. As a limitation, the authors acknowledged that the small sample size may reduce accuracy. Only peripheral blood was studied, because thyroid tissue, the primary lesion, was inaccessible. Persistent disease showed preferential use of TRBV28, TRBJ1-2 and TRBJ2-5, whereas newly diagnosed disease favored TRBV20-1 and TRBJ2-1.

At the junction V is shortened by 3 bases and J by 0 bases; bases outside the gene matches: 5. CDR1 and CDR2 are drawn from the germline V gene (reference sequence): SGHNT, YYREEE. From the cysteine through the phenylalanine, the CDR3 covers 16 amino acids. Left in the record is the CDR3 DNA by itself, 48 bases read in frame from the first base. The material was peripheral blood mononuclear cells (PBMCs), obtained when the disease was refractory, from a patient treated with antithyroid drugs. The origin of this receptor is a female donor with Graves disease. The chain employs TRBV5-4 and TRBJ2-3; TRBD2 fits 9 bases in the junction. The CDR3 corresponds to CASSSGLATSTDTQYF. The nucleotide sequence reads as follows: TGTGCCAGCAGCTCGGGACTAGCTACTAGCACAGATACGCAGTATTTT.